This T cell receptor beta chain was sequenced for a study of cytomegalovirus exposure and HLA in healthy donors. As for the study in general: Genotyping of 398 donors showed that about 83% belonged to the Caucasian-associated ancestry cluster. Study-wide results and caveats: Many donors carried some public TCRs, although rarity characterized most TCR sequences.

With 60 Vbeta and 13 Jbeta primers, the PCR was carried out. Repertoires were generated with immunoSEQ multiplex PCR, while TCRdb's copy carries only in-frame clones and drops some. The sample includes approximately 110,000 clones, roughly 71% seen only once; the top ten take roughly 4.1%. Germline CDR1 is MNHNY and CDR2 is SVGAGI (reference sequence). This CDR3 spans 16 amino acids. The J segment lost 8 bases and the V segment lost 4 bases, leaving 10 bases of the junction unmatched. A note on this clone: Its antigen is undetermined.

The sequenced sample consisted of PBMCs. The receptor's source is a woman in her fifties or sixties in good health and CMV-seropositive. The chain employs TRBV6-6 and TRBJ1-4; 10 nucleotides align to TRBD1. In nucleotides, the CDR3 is TGTGCCAGCAGTTTATTCGGACAGGGGGTAAAGGAAAAACTGTTTTTT. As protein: CASSLFGQGVKEKLFF.